Below are 19 T cell receptor beta chains sequenced from a single sample in a study of post-analysis software for immune sequencing data. Unique molecular identifiers were carried by the TCR beta cDNA libraries. MiXCR was run by TCRdb on the PCR reads, yielding one entry per CDR3 protein. The data contain roughly 400,000 distinct CDR3 sequences, more than 30% of them singletons. General study findings and limits: Controls showed lower frequencies than patients for a handful of TRBV segments, and TRBV5-6, TRBV5-1 and TRBV20-1 were among these.

The antigens of these receptors remain unknown. Sequencing was done on a sample of blood. These receptors originate from a girl aged 2 to 9 with multiple sclerosis.

This clonotype turned up a few times. The V and J genes are TRBV12-3 or TRBV12-4 and TRBJ1-2, with D uncertain. Trimming removed 3 bases from V and 3 bases from J, with 17 bases in between. CDR3 size: 16 residues. This CDR3 is CASSFHPSDSDYGYTF. Here the CDR3 DNA reads TGTGCCAGCAGTTTTCACCCATCGGACTCTGACTATGGCTACACCTTC.

Only a few counts were recorded for this clonotype. This chain uses TRBV10-3 with TRBJ2-1, with 7 bases fitting TRBD2. CDR1 and CDR2 from the germline V gene are ENHRY and SYGVKD. This CDR3 contains 15 residues. After removal of 4 bases from V and 7 bases from J, the junction contained 10 bases not matched to a gene. CDR3 coding DNA: TGTGCCATCAGTGGCATTTCCGGACTAGGGAATGAGCAGTTCTTC. Encoded protein: CAISGISGLGNEQFF.

This clonotype has only a few counts. The chain couples TRBV7-8 to TRBJ1-5; 7 bases fit TRBD1. Germline CDR1 SGHVS, CDR2 FQNEAQ. The CDR3 length is 13 residues. Germline trimming cut 8 bases from V and 6 bases from J; bases unmatched to any gene: 7. The CDR3 region has the DNA TGTGCCAGCGGCACAGGGGTGGGTCAGCCCCAGCATTTT. It codes for CASGTGVGQPQHF.

This rearrangement joins TRBV6-2 or TRBV6-3 to TRBJ2-1, with a tentative D call TRBD2 (6 bases). Germline CDR1 and CDR2: MNHEY and SVGEGT. V was shortened by 5 bases and J by 0 bases, with 14 bases between the two germline ends. This CDR3 comprises 16 residues. CDR3 in amino acids: CASSPDLAFSYNEQFF. In DNA, the CDR3 is TGTGCCAGCAGTCCGGACCTAGCGTTCTCCTACAATGAGCAGTTCTTC.

The rearrangement joins TRBV7-2 to TRBJ1-2; perhaps TRBD1 as D (6 bases). Trimming cost V 3 bases and J 7 bases, with 9 bases left between them. The CDR3 has 12 residues. Germline V gives CDR1 SGHTA, CDR2 FQGNSA. Written as DNA, the CDR3 is TGTGCCAGCAGCTTTGGGGGCGCTGGCTACACCTTC. This translates into CASSFGGAGYTF.

The chain joins TRBV28 to TRBJ2-1, with 13 nucleotides matching TRBD2. Germline trimming cut 7 bases from V and 2 bases from J; bases unmatched to any gene: 8. Germline V gives CDR1 MDHEN, CDR2 SYDVKM. This CDR3 comprises 17 residues. CDR3 DNA sequence: TGTGCCAGCATTACGGGACTAGCGGGAATTACCTACAATGAGCAGTTCTTC. Translated: CASITGLAGITYNEQFF.

The chain couples TRBV12-3 or TRBV12-4 to TRBJ2-5; 7 bases match TRBD1. The ends lost 8 bases at V and 4 bases at J; junction bases unmatched: 10. The CDR3 runs to 14 residues. The CDR3 sequence: CASGLRGGGETQYF. The CDR3 nucleotides read TGTGCCAGCGGGTTGAGAGGGGGCGGAGAGACCCAGTACTTC.

This clonotype was detected a few times. The chain has TRBV29-1 and TRBJ2-1, with TRBD2 identical over 14 bases. V was clipped by 4 bases and J by 6 bases; unmatched bases: 5. CDR1 and CDR2 from the germline V gene are SQVTM and ANQGSEA. The CDR3 loop spans 15 amino acids. CDR3 in DNA: TGCAGCGTTGGGACTAGCGGGAGGTTTGGCAATGAGCAGTTCTTC. Amino acid sequence: CSVGTSGRFGNEQFF.

Many counts were recorded for this clonotype. The chain has TRBV12-3 or TRBV12-4 and TRBJ2-3; weak D call: TRBD1 (5 bases). Trimming shortened V by 1 base and J by 0 bases, and 11 bases separated the two germline ends. CDR3 length: 16 residues. This CDR3 is CASSLDGTGSTDTQYF. The CDR3 bases are TGTGCCAGCAGTTTAGACGGCACAGGTAGCACAGATACGCAGTATTTT.

The J gene is TRBJ1-1, the V gene TRBV29-1, with D hard to call. Deletions cut 8 bases from V and 11 bases from J, with 9 bases between. From germline, CDR1 is SQVTM and CDR2 ANQGSEA. CDR3 length: 8 amino acids. CDR3 in DNA: TGCAGCATTCCAGATGCTTTCTTT. It is translated as CSIPDAFF.

V and J are TRBV5-8 and TRBJ2-5, with D hard to call. The CDR3 covers 12 residues. From germline, CDR1 is SGHTS and CDR2 YDEGEE. The ends were cut back, 4 bases at V and 11 bases at J, with 15 bases in the middle. This chain's CDR3 is CASSELAYKQYF. The CDR3 DNA is TGTGCCAGCAGCGAGTTGGCCTACAAGCAGTACTTC. The full variable domain, rest sourced from reference TRBV5-8 and TRBJ2-5, is EAGVTQSPTHLIKTRGQQATLRCSPISGHTSVYWYQQALGLGLQFLLWYDEGEERNRGNFPPRFSGRQFPNYSSELNVNALELEDSALYLCASSELAYKQYFGPGTRLLVL.

This clonotype was observed a handful of times. The chain links TRBV10-2 to TRBJ2-7; D is uncertain. Germline CDR1 WSHSY, CDR2 SAAADI. The CDR3 loop spans 14 amino acids. Trimming stripped 7 bases from V and 1 base from J, with 14 bases between. The CDR3 DNA reads as TGCGCCAGCATAGTCGGTCCGTTTTCCTACGAGCAGTACTTC. Protein product: CASIVGPFSYEQYF.

The chain carries TRBV7-7 and TRBJ2-1; 13 bases are shared with TRBD2. The V segment lost 6 bases and the J segment 10 bases; nucleotides outside the gene matches: 9. Looked up from germline, CDR1 is SSHAT and CDR2 is FNYEAQ (reference sequence). The CDR3 covers 15 residues. The CDR3 loop is CASSKGLAGADEQFF. The CDR3 DNA reads as TGTGCCAGCAGTAAAGGACTAGCGGGGGCGGACGAGCAGTTCTTC.

The chain links TRBV12-3 or TRBV12-4 to TRBJ1-2; D unclear. V was trimmed by 2 bases and J by 3 bases, leaving 10 bases between them. There are 14 residues in the CDR3. This CDR3 reads CASSLNSFHYGYTF. The CDR3 DNA reads TGTGCCAGCAGTTTAAATTCGTTCCACTATGGCTACACCTTC.

This clonotype has more than one count but fewer than ten. CDR3: CAISESTAGYQPQHF. Written as DNA, the CDR3 is TGTGCCATCAGTGAGTCGACGGCAGGATATCAGCCCCAGCATTTT. The chain employs TRBV10-3 and TRBJ1-5; no firm D call. Trimming cost V 0 bases and J 5 bases, with 11 bases left between them. There are 15 residues in the CDR3. The germline V gene encodes CDR1 ENHRY and CDR2 SYGVKD.

Comments on this clonotype: One base away lies a much larger clone, so this may be a sequencing read error. V is TRBV12-3 or TRBV12-4 and J is TRBJ2-5; D uncertain. TRBJ2-7 explains the end of the DNA better; the J call may be wrong. The CDR3 extends over 12 amino acids. The CDR3 spells CVSSLGGHEQYF. Written as DNA, the CDR3 is TGTGTCAGCAGTTTAGGCGGCCACGAGCAGTACTTC.

The gene calls are TRBV6-5 and TRBJ2-7; 14 positions match TRBD2. In germline, CDR1 is MNHEY, CDR2 SVGAGI. This CDR3 comprises 16 residues. Trimming took 5 bases from V and 6 from J; bases not matched to a gene: 9. The CDR3 bases are TGTGCCAGCAGTCGAGCCGGGACTAGCGGGAGTGGCGAGCAGTACTTC. This encodes CASSRAGTSGSGEQYF.

This clonotype showed up just a few times. The V and J genes are TRBV6-2 or TRBV6-3 and TRBJ2-3; 7 bases match TRBD1. CDR1 and CDR2 (germline): MNHEY, SVGEGT. V trimming: 2 bases; J trimming: 6 bases; junction bases outside the gene matches: 11. The CDR3 runs 16 residues. The CDR3 bases are TGTGCCAGCAGTTACCCCAGGACAGGCACTGCGGATACGCAGTATTTT. Translated: CASSYPRTGTADTQYF.

The chain links TRBV5-6 to TRBJ2-1; D might be TRBD1 (6 bases). Germline values: CDR1 SGHDT, CDR2 YYEEEE. The ends were cut back, 0 bases at V and 9 bases at J, with 19 bases in the middle. The CDR3 totals 16 residues. The CDR3 DNA reads TGTGCCAGCAGCTTGGCCTTGGGGCAGGGGAAGACTGAGCAGTTCTTC. It encodes CASSLALGQGKTEQFF. The full variable domain, rest sourced from reference TRBV5-6 and TRBJ2-1, is DAGVTQSPTHLIKTRGQQVTLRCSPKSGHDTVSWYQQALGQGPQFIFQYYEEEERQRGNFPDRFSGHQFPNYSSELNVNALLLGDSALYLCASSLALGQGKTEQFFGPGTRLTVL.